The present entry profiles one T cell receptor (beta chain) with its context. Reverse transcription of 0.5 to 1 ug RNA was performed with random hexamers. One entry per CDR3 protein, called by TCRdb with MiXCR from the immunoSEQ multiplex PCR reads. Of tens of thousands of distinct CDR3 sequences listed, around 94% were seen once; the top ten hold 0.26%. The germline V and J ends were trimmed by 10 bases and 9 bases, with 13 bases remaining between them. This CDR3 is built from 11 residues. Germline CDR1 reads MGHDK; CDR2 reads SYGVNS. The data are from a study of CD8 T cells in Susac syndrome. Sequencing was performed on CD8+ T cells from PBMCs. This clonotype was obtained from a human donor in good health. The chain couples TRBV25-1 to TRBJ2-1; D gene uncertain. DNA for the CDR3: TGTGCCACCCTTCTCGGAAGTGAGCAGTTCTTC. It yields the protein CATLLGSEQFF.